The following is a T cell receptor beta chain sequence with its context. Its antigen is as yet unknown. This sample was included in a study of shared clonotypes between healthy human individuals. General observations from the study: Naive subsets generally had larger estimated richness than memory subsets.

Data came from immunoSEQ multiplex PCR; TCRdb stores just in-frame clones and leaves some out. The sample records 2 million or so clones, roughly 95% being singletons. Germline loops: CDR1 KGHSH, CDR2 LQKENI. The CDR3 runs 15 residues. V lost 2 bases, J lost 4 bases, and 3 bases stayed unmatched. The rearrangement links TRBV18 to TRBJ2-2; 8 positions match TRBD1. The sample was naive CD4+ T cells sorted from blood. Subset noted: CD45RA+ positively selected. This TCR derives from a man aged 18 to 29 in good health. CDR3 DNA: TGTGCCAGCTCACCAGGGACAGGTTTCACCGGGGAGCTGTTTTTT. Translated, it gives CASSPGTGFTGELFF.